These 22 T cell receptor beta chains originate from one sample sequenced in a study of shared clonotypes between healthy human individuals (dated by TCRdb to 2020 to 2022). The library was built by means of the immunoSEQ multiplex PCR assay. TCRdb limited this immuneACCESS table to in-frame rearrangements with V and J called. A share of clones is missing; checked studies link under half to unresolved V genes, and the rest is unexplained. Present in this sample are hundreds of thousands of clones, around 67% of which were seen just once. The top ten hold about 1.8% of the sample. Source material: memory CD4+ T cells sorted from blood. The label giving this sample's cell subset or site can be read as: CD45RA-negative fraction. These receptors were taken from a woman in her twenties or thirties in good health.

The gene calls are TRBV27 and TRBJ1-4; D is unresolved. V was pared by 7 bases and J by 0 bases, with 12 bases between. CDR1 and CDR2 from the germline V gene are MNHEY and SMNVEV (reference sequence). The CDR3 is 15 amino acids. CDR3 sequence: CASKLNSATNEKLFF. The CDR3 DNA reads as TGTGCCAGCAAATTAAACAGTGCAACTAATGAAAAACTGTTTTTT.

The genes are TRBV27 and TRBJ2-5; D might be TRBD1 (5 bases). The CDR3 loop spans 12 amino acids. Between the trimmed V and J ends, which lost 6 bases and 9 bases, there was a span of 14 bases. Germline-derived CDR1 and CDR2 are MNHEY and SMNVEV (reference sequence). The CDR3 region is CASSPNTRAQYF. DNA for the CDR3: TGTGCCAGCAGCCCAAACACCAGGGCCCAGTACTTC.

The chain carries TRBV7-9 and TRBJ1-1; 10 bases map to TRBD1. Germline V gives CDR1 SEHNR, CDR2 FQNEAQ (reference sequence). V shed 5 bases and J 9 bases; nucleotides not matched to a gene: 6. The CDR3 extends over 13 amino acids. The CDR3 DNA reads as TGTGCCAGCAGCGGACAGGGGGGGACTAAAGCTTTCTTT. It is translated as CASSGQGGTKAFF.

The rearrangement uses TRBV5-1 and TRBJ2-1; TRBD2 agrees at 8 bases. CDR3 size: 19 residues. Germline V CDR1 and CDR2: SGHRS, YFSETQ. Trimming removed 2 bases from V and 6 bases from J; junction bases left unmatched: 19. CDR3 region: CASSLVPPLGAGVSNEQFF. CDR3 in DNA: TGCGCCAGCAGCTTAGTGCCCCCCCTGGGAGCGGGAGTTTCCAATGAGCAGTTCTTC.

The J gene is TRBJ1-1, the V gene TRBV9; the match to TRBD1 covers 8 bases. The CDR3 spans 15 residues. Germline lookup yields CDR1 SGDLS and CDR2 YYNGEE. The junction had 5 bases not matched to a gene; V was cut back by 3 bases and J by 1 base. The CDR3 nucleotides read TGTGCCAGCAGCGGATACGGGACAGGGAACACTGAAGCTTTCTTT. It is translated as CASSGYGTGNTEAFF.

This chain connects TRBV28 to TRBJ1-2, with D perhaps matching TRBD1 (5 bases). V lost 5 bases and J 2 bases, leaving 12 bases between the germline ends. The CDR3 length is 14 residues. The germline gives CDR1 MDHEN, CDR2 SYDVKM. The CDR3 protein is CASSGRTRNYGYTF. The CDR3 nucleotides are TGTGCCAGCAGTGGAAGGACACGAAACTATGGCTACACCTTC.

This chain joins TRBV5-1 and TRBJ1-1, with D possibly matching TRBD1 (5 bases). This CDR3 comprises 14 residues. V lost 7 bases to trimming and J lost 0 bases, with 13 bases between them. Per germline, CDR1 SGHRS and CDR2 YFSETQ. CDR3 in amino acids: CASALGPLNTEAFF. The CDR3 bases are TGCGCCAGCGCCTTGGGACCCTTGAACACTGAAGCTTTCTTT.

The rearrangement uses TRBV2 and TRBJ1-2, with D perhaps matching TRBD1 (6 bases). The ends were cut back, 5 bases at V and 2 bases at J, with 12 bases in the middle. The CDR3 extends over 14 amino acids. Per the germline V gene, CDR1 is SNHLY and CDR2 is FYNNEI. CDR3 in DNA: TGTGCCAGCAGTCAACAGGGAGCAAACTATGGCTACACCTTC. Translated: CASSQQGANYGYTF.

This chain uses TRBV7-9 with TRBJ2-5, with TRBD2 matching 15 bases. The CDR3 has 15 amino acids. The V gene end was trimmed by 5 bases and the J gene end by 5 bases; junction bases not matched to a gene: 3. CDR1 is SEHNR and CDR2 is FQNEAQ in the germline V gene (reference sequence). The CDR3 protein is CASSRGTSGRETQYF. The CDR3, as DNA: TGTGCCAGCAGCCGGGGGACTAGCGGGAGGGAGACCCAGTACTTC.

V is TRBV28 and J is TRBJ2-7, with a tentative D call TRBD1 (6 bases). Per germline, CDR1 MDHEN and CDR2 SYDVKM. V was clipped by 5 bases and J by 2 bases, with 10 bases between them. This CDR3 is built from 13 residues. The CDR3 here is CASSQQGTYEQYF. In DNA form, the CDR3 reads TGTGCCAGCAGTCAACAGGGTACCTACGAGCAGTACTTC.

Turning to this clone: The germline gene is not matched at one end of the junction; a read error may be the cause. The gene calls are TRBV6-1 and TRBJ2-7; 8 bases are a match to TRBD1. This CDR3 is built from 11 residues. Germline V gene sequence: CDR1 MNHNS, CDR2 SASEGT. The DNA of the CDR3 is TGTGCCAATGGACAGGGTTACGGGCAGTACTTC. This gives the protein CANGQGYGQYF.

This clone appeared many times. V is TRBV5-1 and J is TRBJ1-1, with 9 bases matching TRBD1. This CDR3 spans 15 amino acids. J was trimmed by 5 bases and V by 5 bases; bases with no gene match: 10. Per the germline V gene, CDR1 is SGHRS and CDR2 is YFSETQ. CDR3 protein: CASRPQGAYGTEAFF. The CDR3 bases are TGCGCCAGCAGACCACAGGGGGCGTATGGGACTGAAGCTTTCTTT.

The chain employs TRBV7-9 and TRBJ2-1; 7 bases align to TRBD2. CDR1 is SEHNR, CDR2 FQNEAQ, per germline (reference sequence). Unmatched junction bases numbered 13, after V lost 5 bases and J lost 9 bases. CDR3 size: 15 residues. The CDR3 spells CASSQQSGRGSEQFF. The CDR3 DNA is TGTGCCAGCAGCCAACAGTCGGGGAGGGGTAGTGAGCAGTTCTTC. Together with reference TRBV7-9 and TRBJ2-1, the CDR3 gives the full variable domain: DTGVSQNPRHKITKRGQNVTFRCDPISEHNRLYWYRQTLGQGPEFLTYFQNEAQLEKSRLLSDRFSAERPKGSFSTLEIQRTEQGDSAMYLCASSQQSGRGSEQFFGPGTRLTVL.

The rearrangement links TRBV4-3 to TRBJ2-7; D is perhaps TRBD1 or TRBD2 (7 bases each). CDR1 and CDR2 (germline): LGHNA, YSLEER. The CDR3 extends over 15 amino acids. V was clipped by 0 bases and J by 6 bases, with 15 bases between them. CDR3 sequence reads: CASSQDRGGGAEQYF. The CDR3 nucleotides are TGCGCCAGCAGCCAAGACCGGGGAGGGGGCGCCGAGCAGTACTTC.

The J gene is TRBJ2-7, the V gene TRBV27; 9 bases match TRBD1. Germline CDR1 and CDR2: MNHEY and SMNVEV (reference sequence). The CDR3 spans 15 residues. The junction had 6 bases not matched to a gene; V was cut back by 3 bases and J by 3 bases. CDR3 sequence reads: CASSFRGTGYYEQYF. CDR3 coding DNA: TGTGCCAGCAGTTTCCGCGGGACAGGGTACTACGAGCAGTACTTC.

The chain links TRBV2 to TRBJ2-2; 10 positions match TRBD2. The germline gives CDR1 SNHLY, CDR2 FYNNEI. The CDR3 has 15 residues. J gave up 1 base and V 8 bases, and 4 bases lay outside the gene matches. CDR3 bases: TGTGCCAGCCGGAGCGGGAGGGGGAACACCGGGGAGCTGTTTTTT. This encodes CASRSGRGNTGELFF.

The chain joins TRBV20-1 to TRBJ1-2, with D tentatively TRBD1 (5 bases). V was shortened by 5 bases and J by 8 bases, with 12 bases between the two germline ends. Germline-derived CDR1 and CDR2 are DFQATT and SNEGSKA (reference sequence). The CDR3 is 11 amino acids. CDR3: CSAEGYIGYTF. CDR3 DNA: TGCAGTGCTGAGGGGTATATCGGCTACACCTTC.

This clone was observed a few times. The chain recombines TRBV5-8 with TRBJ2-2; D unclear. In germline, CDR1 is SGHTS, CDR2 YDEGEE. The CDR3 loop spans 15 amino acids. Trimming removed 4 bases at V and 3 bases at J, with 13 bases between. DNA of the CDR3: TGTGCCAGCAGCGTGGACCCGTACTACACCGGGGAGCTGTTTTTT. This sequence encodes CASSVDPYYTGELFF.

The chain is built from TRBV5-1 and TRBJ1-3; D is ambiguous. This CDR3 is 11 amino acids long. V lost 6 bases, J lost 2 bases, and 3 bases lay in between. In germline, CDR1 is SGHRS, CDR2 YFSETQ. CDR3: CASTAGNTIYF. CDR3 DNA: TGCGCCAGCACTGCTGGAAACACCATATATTTT.

This sequence joins TRBV6-5 and TRBJ2-7; 10 bases are shared with TRBD2. V gave up 6 bases and J gave up 3 bases; unmatched junction bases: 5. Germline V CDR1 and CDR2: MNHEY, SVGAGI. This CDR3 contains 14 residues. The CDR3 protein is CASSSSGRDYEQYF. As DNA, the CDR3 is TGTGCCAGCAGCTCTAGCGGGAGAGACTACGAGCAGTACTTC.

There are a few counts of this clone. The rearrangement links TRBV5-1 to TRBJ2-1; possibly TRBD1 for D (6 bases). V was cut by 7 bases and J by 0 bases, with 14 bases left in between. In germline, CDR1 is SGHRS, CDR2 YFSETQ. The CDR3 sequence is 15 residues long. CDR3 nucleotides: TGCGCCAGCTGCTGGGACACCGGCTCCTACAATGAGCAGTTCTTC. Translating it yields CASCWDTGSYNEQFF.

V is TRBV2 and J is TRBJ1-1, with 7 nucleotides matching TRBD1. Germline loops: CDR1 SNHLY, CDR2 FYNNEI. After removal of 6 bases from V and 8 bases from J, the junction contained 9 bases not matched to a gene. This CDR3 spans 13 amino acids. DNA of the CDR3: TGTGCCAGCAGAGGAGGACAGGCCCCCGAAGCTTTCTTT. Translation: CASRGGQAPEAFF.